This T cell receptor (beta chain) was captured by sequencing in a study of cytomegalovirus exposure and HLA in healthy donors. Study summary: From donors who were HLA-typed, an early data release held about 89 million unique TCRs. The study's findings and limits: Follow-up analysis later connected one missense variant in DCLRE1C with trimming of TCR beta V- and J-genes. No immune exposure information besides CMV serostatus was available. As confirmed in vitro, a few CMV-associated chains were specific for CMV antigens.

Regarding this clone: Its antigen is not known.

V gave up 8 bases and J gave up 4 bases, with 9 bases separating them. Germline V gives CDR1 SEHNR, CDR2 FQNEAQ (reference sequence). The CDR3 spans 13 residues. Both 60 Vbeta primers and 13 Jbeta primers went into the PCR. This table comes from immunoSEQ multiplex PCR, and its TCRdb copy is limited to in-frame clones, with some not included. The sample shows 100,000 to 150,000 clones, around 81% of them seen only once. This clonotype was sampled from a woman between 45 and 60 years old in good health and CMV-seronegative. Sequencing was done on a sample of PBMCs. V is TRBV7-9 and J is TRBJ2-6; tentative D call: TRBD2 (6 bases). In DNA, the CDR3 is TGTGCCAGCGGGGGGATGGGGGCCAACGTCCTGACTTTC. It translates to CASGGMGANVLTF.